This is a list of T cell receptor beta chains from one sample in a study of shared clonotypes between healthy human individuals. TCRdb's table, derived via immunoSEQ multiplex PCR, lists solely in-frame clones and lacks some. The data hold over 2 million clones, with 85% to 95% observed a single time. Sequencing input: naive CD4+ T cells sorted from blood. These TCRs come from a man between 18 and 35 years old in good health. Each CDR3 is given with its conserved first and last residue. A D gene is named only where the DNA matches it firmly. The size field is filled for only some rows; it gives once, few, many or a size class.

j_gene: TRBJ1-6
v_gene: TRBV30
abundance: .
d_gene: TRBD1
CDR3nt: TGTGCCTGGAGTGTAAGTCCCCTTTCTAAACAGGGGGCGCTTGGGAATTCACCCCTCCACTTT
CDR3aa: CAWSVSPLSKQGALGNSPLHF

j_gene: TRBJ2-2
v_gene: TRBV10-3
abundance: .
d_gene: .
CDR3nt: TGTGCCATCAGTGACACCCCGAACACCGGGGAGCTGTTTTTT
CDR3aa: CAISDTPNTGELFF

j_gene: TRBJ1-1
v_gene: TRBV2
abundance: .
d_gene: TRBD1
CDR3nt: TGTGCCAGCAGTGCAGACAGGGCTGCAGGCACTGAAGCTTTCTTT
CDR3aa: CASSADRAAGTEAFF

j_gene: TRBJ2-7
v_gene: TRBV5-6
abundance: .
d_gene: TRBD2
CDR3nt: TGTGCCAGCAGCTTGGCTGCGGGAGGGCCTCTAAGGGAGCAGTACTTC
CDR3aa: CASSLAAGGPLREQYF

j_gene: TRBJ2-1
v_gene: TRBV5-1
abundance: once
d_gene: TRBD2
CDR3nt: TGCGCCAGCAGCCCCGGGACTAGCGGGGACAATGAGCAGTTCTTC
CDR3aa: CASSPGTSGDNEQFF

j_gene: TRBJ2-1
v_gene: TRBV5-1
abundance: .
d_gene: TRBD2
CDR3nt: TGCGCCAGCAGCCCAAGGACTAGCGGGGGGTTCAATGAGCAGTTCTTC
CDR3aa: CASSPRTSGGFNEQFF

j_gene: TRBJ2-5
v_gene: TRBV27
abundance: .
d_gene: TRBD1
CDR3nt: TGTGCCAGCCCGTCCGGGACAGGGGGAGAGACCCAGTACTTC
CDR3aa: CASPSGTGGETQYF

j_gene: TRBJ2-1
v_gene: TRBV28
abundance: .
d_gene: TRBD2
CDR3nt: TGTGCCAGCCGAAATAGCGGGCGAGGTGATAATGAGCAGTTCTTC
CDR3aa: CASRNSGRGDNEQFF

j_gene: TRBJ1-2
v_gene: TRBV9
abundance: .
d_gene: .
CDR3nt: TGTGCCAGCAGCCCTCAGGGGTCCGCGAGCTATGGCTACACCTTC
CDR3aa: CASSPQGSASYGYTF

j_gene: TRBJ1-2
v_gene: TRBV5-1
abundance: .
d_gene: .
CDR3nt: TGCGCCAGCAGCTTGGAAGGGGGAGGCTATGGCTACACCTTC
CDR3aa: CASSLEGGGYGYTF

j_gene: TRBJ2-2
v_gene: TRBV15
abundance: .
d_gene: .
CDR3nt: TGTGCCACCATCCAGAGAGCGACGAGGAACACCGGGGAGCTGTTTTTT
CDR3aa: CATIQRATRNTGELFF

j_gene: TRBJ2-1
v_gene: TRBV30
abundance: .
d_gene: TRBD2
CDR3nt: TGTGCCTGGGGGACTAGCGGGACCAATGAGCAGTTCTTC
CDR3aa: CAWGTSGTNEQFF

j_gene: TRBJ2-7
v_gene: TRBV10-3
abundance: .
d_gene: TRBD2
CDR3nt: TGTGCCATCAGTGAAAAGAGACTAGCGGGGGGACACGAGCAGTACTTC
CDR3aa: CAISEKRLAGGHEQYF

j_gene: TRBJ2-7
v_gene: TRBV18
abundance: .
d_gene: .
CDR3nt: TGTGCCAGCTCACCCGGACCGACTACCTACGAGCAGTACTTC
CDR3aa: CASSPGPTTYEQYF

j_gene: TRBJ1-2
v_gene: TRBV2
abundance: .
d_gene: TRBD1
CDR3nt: TGTGCCAGCAGTGTGTGGACAGGGGTTGGCTACACCTTC
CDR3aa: CASSVWTGVGYTF

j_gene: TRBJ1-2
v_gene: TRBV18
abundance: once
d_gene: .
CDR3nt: TGTGCCAGCTCACTTTCGACAGTGGGGAACTATGGCTACACCTTC
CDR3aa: CASSLSTVGNYGYTF

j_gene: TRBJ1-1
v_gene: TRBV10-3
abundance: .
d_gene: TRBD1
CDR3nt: TGTGCCATCAGTCCTGGGACAGTCGAAGCTTTCTTT
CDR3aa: CAISPGTVEAFF

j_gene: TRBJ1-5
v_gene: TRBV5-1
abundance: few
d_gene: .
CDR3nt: TGCGCCAGCAGCTTGGGAGCAGGGCCCAATCAGCCCCAGCATTTT
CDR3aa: CASSLGAGPNQPQHF

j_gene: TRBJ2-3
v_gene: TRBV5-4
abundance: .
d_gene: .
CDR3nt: TGTGCCAGCAGTGCGGGGCAGTCAGATACGCAGTATTTT
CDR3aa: CASSAGQSDTQYF

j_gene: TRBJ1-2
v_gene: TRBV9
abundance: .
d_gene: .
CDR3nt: TGTGCCAGCAGCGAAGACGGATATGGCTACACCTTC
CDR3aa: CASSEDGYGYTF

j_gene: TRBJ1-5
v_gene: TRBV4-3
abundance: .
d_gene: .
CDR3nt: TGCGCCAGCAGCCAAGACCTCACCACAGGCAATCAGCCCCAGCATTTT
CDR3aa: CASSQDLTTGNQPQHF

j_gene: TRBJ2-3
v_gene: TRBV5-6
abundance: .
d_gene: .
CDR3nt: TGTGCCAGCAGCTTGCTAGAATTGCGTACAGATACGCAGTATTTT
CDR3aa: CASSLLELRTDTQYF

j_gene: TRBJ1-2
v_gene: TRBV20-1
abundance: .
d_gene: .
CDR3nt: TGCAGTGTCCCATCATTGGAAGGCTACACCTTC
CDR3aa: CSVPSLEGYTF

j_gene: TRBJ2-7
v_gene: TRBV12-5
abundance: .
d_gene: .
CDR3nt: TGTGCTAGTGGCCCAGCTGGGGTAAACGAGCAGTACTTC
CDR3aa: CASGPAGVNEQYF

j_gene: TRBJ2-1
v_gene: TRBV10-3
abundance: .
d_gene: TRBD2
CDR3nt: TGTGCCATAGGACTAGGCTACAATGAGCAGTTCTTC
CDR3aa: CAIGLGYNEQFF

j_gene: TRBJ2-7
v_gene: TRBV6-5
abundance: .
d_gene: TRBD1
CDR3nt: TGTGCCAGCAGTGCGGGACAGGGGTACGGGGTCGAGCAGTACTTC
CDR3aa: CASSAGQGYGVEQYF

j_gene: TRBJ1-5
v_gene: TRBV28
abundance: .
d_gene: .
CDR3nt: TGTGCCAGCAGCCGCAGGACTCATCAGCCCCAGCATTTT
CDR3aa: CASSRRTHQPQHF

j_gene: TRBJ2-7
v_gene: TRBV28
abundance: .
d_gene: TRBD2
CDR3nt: TGTGCCAGCAGTTTAGAAAAGGGGACTAGCGGCTCCTACGAGCAGTACTTC
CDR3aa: CASSLEKGTSGSYEQYF

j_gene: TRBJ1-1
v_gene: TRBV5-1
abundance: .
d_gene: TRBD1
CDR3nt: TGCGCCAGCAGCTTGGAACAGGGGAAAGCTTTCTTT
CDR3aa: CASSLEQGKAFF